The TCR beta chain described here comes from a study of cytomegalovirus exposure and HLA in healthy donors. A multiplex PCR was run with 60 Vbeta primers and 13 Jbeta primers. The method was immunoSEQ multiplex PCR; TCRdb's version includes in-frame clones alone and lacks a portion of them. The data contain some 180,000 clones, roughly two thirds of them singletons. Per the germline V gene, CDR1 is SGHTA and CDR2 is FQGNSA. Trimming removed 3 bases from V and 7 bases from J; junction bases left unmatched: 9. The CDR3 is made up of 15 amino acids. This sequence was found in a woman aged 18-29 years in good health and CMV-seropositive. Sequenced: PBMCs. V and J are TRBV7-2 and TRBJ2-1; 7 bases line up with TRBD1. The CDR3 here is CASSFKGGAFNEQFF. Written as DNA, the CDR3 is TGTGCCAGCAGCTTTAAAGGGGGCGCTTTTAATGAGCAGTTCTTC. The full variable domain, rest sourced from reference TRBV7-2 and TRBJ2-1, is GAGVSQSPSNKVTEKGKDVELRCDPISGHTALYWYRQSLGQGLEFLIYFQGNSAPDKSGLPSDRFSAERTGGSVSTLTIQRTQQEDSAVYLCASSFKGGAFNEQFFGPGTRLTVL.